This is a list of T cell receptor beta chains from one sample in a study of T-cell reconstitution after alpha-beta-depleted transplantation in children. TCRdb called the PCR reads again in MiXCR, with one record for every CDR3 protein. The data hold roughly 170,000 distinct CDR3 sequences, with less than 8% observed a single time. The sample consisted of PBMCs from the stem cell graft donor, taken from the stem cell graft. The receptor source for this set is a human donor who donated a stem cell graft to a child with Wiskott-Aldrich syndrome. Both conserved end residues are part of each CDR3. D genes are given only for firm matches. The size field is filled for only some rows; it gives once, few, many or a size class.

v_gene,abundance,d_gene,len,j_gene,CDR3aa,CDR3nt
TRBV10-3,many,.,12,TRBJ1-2,CAISGVGGGYTF,TGTGCCATCAGTGGAGTGGGTGGCGGCTACACCTTC
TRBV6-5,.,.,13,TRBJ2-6,CASSYSGANVLTF,TGTGCCAGCAGTTACTCTGGGGCCAACGTCCTGACTTTC
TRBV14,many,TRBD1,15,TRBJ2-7,CASSKGDRGSYEQYF,TGTGCCAGCAGCAAGGGGGACAGGGGATCCTACGAGCAGTACTTC
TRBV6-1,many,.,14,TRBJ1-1,CASSETETNTEAFF,TGTGCCAGCAGCGAGACAGAGACGAACACTGAAGCTTTCTTT
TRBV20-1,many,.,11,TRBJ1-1,CSAYRATEAFF,TGCAGTGCTTACAGGGCCACTGAAGCTTTCTTT
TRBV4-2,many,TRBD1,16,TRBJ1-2,CASSQERTGESYGYTF,TGTGCCAGCAGCCAAGAAAGGACAGGCGAGAGCTATGGCTACACCTTC
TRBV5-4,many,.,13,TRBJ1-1,CASTLGGETEAFF,TGTGCCAGCACCCTGGGCGGGGAGACTGAAGCTTTCTTT
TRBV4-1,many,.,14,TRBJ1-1,CASSLARGNTEAFF,TGCGCCAGCAGCCTAGCGAGAGGGAACACTGAAGCTTTCTTT
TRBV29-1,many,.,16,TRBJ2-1,CSVEGSQGHSYNEQFF,TGCAGCGTTGAAGGGTCCCAGGGTCATTCCTACAATGAGCAGTTCTTC
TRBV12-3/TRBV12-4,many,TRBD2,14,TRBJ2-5,CASSFGLSGGAQYF,TGTGCCAGCAGTTTTGGTCTGTCCGGGGGGGCCCAGTACTTC
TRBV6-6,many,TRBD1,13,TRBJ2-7,CASIRGPSYEQYF,TGTGCCAGCATCAGGGGGCCGTCCTACGAGCAGTACTTC
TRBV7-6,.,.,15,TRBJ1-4,CASSSYHATNEKLFF,TGTGCCAGCAGCTCTTACCACGCAACTAATGAAAAACTGTTTTTT
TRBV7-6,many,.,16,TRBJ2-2,CASSLVVQGGTGELFF,TGTGCCAGCAGCTTAGTCGTGCAGGGGGGCACCGGGGAGCTGTTTTTT
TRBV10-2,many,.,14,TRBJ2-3,CASSETGRSDTQYF,TGCGCCAGCAGTGAAACGGGACGCTCAGATACGCAGTATTTT
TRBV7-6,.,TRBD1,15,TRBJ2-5,CASSASQGAQKTQYF,TGTGCCAGCAGCGCATCGCAGGGGGCGCAGAAGACCCAGTACTTC
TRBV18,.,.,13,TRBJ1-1,CASSPVSTTEAFF,TGTGCCAGCTCACCGGTGAGCACTACTGAAGCTTTCTTT
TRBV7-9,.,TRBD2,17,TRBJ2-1,CASSFGTLAGNYNEQFF,TGTGCCAGCAGCTTCGGGACCCTAGCGGGGAACTACAATGAGCAGTTCTTC
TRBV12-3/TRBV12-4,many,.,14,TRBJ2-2,CASPLKGLYGELFF,TGTGCCAGCCCCCTTAAGGGGCTCTACGGGGAGCTGTTTTTT
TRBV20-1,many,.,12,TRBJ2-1,CSAGPSYNEQFF,TGCAGTGCAGGACCATCCTACAATGAGCAGTTCTTC
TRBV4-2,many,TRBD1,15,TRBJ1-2,CASSQETGTNYGYTF,TGTGCCAGCAGCCAGGAGACAGGGACTAACTATGGCTACACCTTC
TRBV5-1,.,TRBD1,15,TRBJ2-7,CASSWGDRNSYEQYF,TGCGCCAGCAGCTGGGGGGACAGGAACTCCTACGAGCAGTACTTC
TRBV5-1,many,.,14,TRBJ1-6,CASSLRDKNSPLHF,TGCGCCAGCAGCTTACGGGACAAAAATTCACCCCTCCACTTT
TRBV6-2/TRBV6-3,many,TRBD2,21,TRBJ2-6,CASSYSRVLAGGESGANVLTF,TGTGCCAGCAGTTACTCCCGGGTCTTAGCGGGGGGAGAGTCTGGGGCCAACGTCCTGACTTTC
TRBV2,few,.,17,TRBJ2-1,CASSDRSNTKVYNEQFF,TGTGCCAGCAGTGACCGAAGCAACACGAAAGTCTACAATGAGCAGTTCTTC
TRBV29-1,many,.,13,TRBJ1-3,CSVSQRSGNTIYF,TGCAGCGTTTCGCAGCGCTCTGGAAACACCATATATTTT
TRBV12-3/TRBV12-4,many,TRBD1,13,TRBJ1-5,CASGQGSNQPQHF,TGTGCCAGCGGACAGGGGAGCAATCAGCCCCAGCATTTT
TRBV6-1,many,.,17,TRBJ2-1,CASSKRSLTGSRNEQFF,TGTGCCAGCAGTAAACGTAGCCTAACGGGTTCGCGGAATGAGCAGTTCTTC
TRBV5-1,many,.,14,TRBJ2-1,CASNPGTWGNEQFF,TGCGCCAGCAACCCCGGGACCTGGGGGAATGAGCAGTTCTTC
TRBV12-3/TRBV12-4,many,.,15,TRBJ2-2,CASSFHQGGTGELFF,TGTGCCAGCAGTTTTCATCAGGGCGGCACCGGGGAGCTGTTTTTT
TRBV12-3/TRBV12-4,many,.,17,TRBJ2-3,CASSLAGGRLETDTQYF,TGTGCCAGCAGTTTAGCTGGCGGCCGTCTAGAGACAGATACGCAGTATTTT
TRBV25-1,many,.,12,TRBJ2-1,CASSESGGRQFF,TGTGCCAGCAGTGAATCAGGAGGGAGGCAGTTCTTC
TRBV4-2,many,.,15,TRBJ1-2,CASSQVEQVAKGYTF,TGTGCCAGCAGCCAAGTGGAACAGGTCGCGAAAGGCTACACCTTC
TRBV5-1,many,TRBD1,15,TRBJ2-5,CASSRGGGVQETQYF,TGCGCCAGCAGTCGAGGGGGCGGAGTACAAGAGACCCAGTACTTC
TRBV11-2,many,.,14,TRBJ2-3,CASSVLQSTDTQYF,TGTGCCAGCAGCGTATTACAGAGCACAGATACGCAGTATTTT
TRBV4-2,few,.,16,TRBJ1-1,CASSQEAGAVGTEAFF,TGTGCCAGCAGCCAAGAGGCGGGGGCGGTCGGGACTGAAGCTTTCTTT
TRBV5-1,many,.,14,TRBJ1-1,CASSLKQVNTEAFF,TGCGCCAGCAGCTTGAAACAGGTGAACACTGAAGCTTTCTTT
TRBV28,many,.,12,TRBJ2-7,CASTSQGYEQYF,TGTGCCAGCACCTCTCAGGGTTACGAGCAGTACTTC
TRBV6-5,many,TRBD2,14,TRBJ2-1,CASSTTGGYNEQFF,TGTGCCAGCAGTACTACGGGGGGATACAATGAGCAGTTCTTC
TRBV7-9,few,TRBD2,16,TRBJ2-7,CASSSTGTSFSYEQYF,TGTGCCAGCAGCTCAACCGGGACTAGCTTTTCCTACGAGCAGTACTTC